This passage covers 32 T cell receptor beta chains from one sample sequenced in a study of a mutant IDH1 vaccine in newly diagnosed glioma. Indicated time point: week 47, end of study. Doses comprised 300 ug of mutant IDH1 20-mer peptide each, plus topical imiquimod. These receptors' antigens are unknown. Assay: immunoSEQ multiplex PCR; the TCRdb copy retains only in-frame clones and omits some. The sample carries about 56,000 clones, under 85% recorded once. The starting material was PBMCs, obtained from a glioma patient whose treatment included an IDH1 peptide vaccine. The receptor set was obtained from a woman in her forties or fifties with glioma.

The chain recombines TRBV6-1 with TRBJ2-1; D may be TRBD2 (6 bases). The CDR3 has 14 amino acids. Trimming stripped 2 bases from V and 12 bases from J, with 17 bases between. The germline V gene encodes CDR1 MNHNS and CDR2 SASEGT. The CDR3 reads CASSESWSSGPQFF. CDR3 DNA: TGTGCCAGCAGTGAAAGTTGGAGTAGCGGACCGCAGTTCTTC.

CDR3 sequence: CASSLSDSTDTQYF. The CDR3 bases are TGCGCCAGCAGCTTGTCGGACAGCACAGATACGCAGTATTTT. This rearrangement joins TRBV5-1 to TRBJ2-3; unclear D gene. The V gene's germline CDR1 is SGHRS and CDR2 YFSETQ. The CDR3 extends over 14 amino acids. V was shortened by 1 base and J by 0 bases, with 6 bases between the two germline ends.

The genes are TRBV5-1 and TRBJ1-1; 12 nucleotides match TRBD1. The J segment lost 0 bases and the V segment lost 3 bases, leaving 3 bases of the junction unmatched. The CDR3 extends over 16 amino acids. Germline values: CDR1 SGHRS, CDR2 YFSETQ. The CDR3 DNA reads as TGCGCCAGCAGCTGGGACAGGGGGCTCATGAACACTGAAGCTTTCTTT. Protein: CASSWDRGLMNTEAFF.

The chain employs TRBV19 and TRBJ1-1; no clear D. V was clipped by 8 bases and J by 6 bases, with 19 bases between them. This CDR3 contains 14 residues. The V gene's germline CDR1 is LNHDA and CDR2 SQIVND (reference sequence). For the CDR3, the DNA is TGTGCCAGTCGTCAGGCGGGGTCTGTACCTGAAGCTTTCTTT. Residues: CASRQAGSVPEAFF. Looking up the rest from reference TRBV19 and TRBJ1-1 gives the full variable domain: DGGITQSPKYLFRKEGQNVTLSCEQNLNHDAMYWYRQDPGQGLRLIYYSQIVNDFQKGDIAEGYSVSREKKESFPLTVTSAQKNPTAFYLCASRQAGSVPEAFFGQGTRLTVV.

This clone was seen more than once but under ten times. The V call is TRBV11-3, the J call TRBJ1-3, with unresolved D. Trimming removed 3 bases at V and 0 bases at J, with 9 bases between. The CDR3 extends over 15 amino acids. Germline V gene data show CDR1 as SGHNT and CDR2 as YENEEA. In DNA form, the CDR3 reads TGTGCCAGCAGCTTCGCGGTTTTCTCTGGAAACACCATATATTTT. Protein sequence: CASSFAVFSGNTIYF.

This clone was observed a few times. The CDR3 sequence is CASSSRGGEAFF. Written as DNA, the CDR3 is TGTGCCAGCAGCTCCAGGGGTGGTGAAGCTTTCTTT. The chain is built from TRBV11-3 and TRBJ1-1; tentative D call: TRBD1 (6 bases). The V end lost 4 bases, the J end lost 7 bases, and 10 bases lay between the germline ends. CDR1 and CDR2 (germline): SGHNT, YENEEA. CDR3 length: 12 residues.

V is TRBV10-3 and J is TRBJ1-2, with 7 nucleotides matching TRBD1. This CDR3 spans 12 amino acids. The trim removed 5 bases at V and 4 bases at J, leaving 1 base unmatched. Looked up from germline, CDR1 is ENHRY and CDR2 is SYGVKD. In nucleotides, the CDR3 is TGTGCCATCAGTAGGGACAGCTATGGCTACACCTTC. Its translation: CAISRDSYGYTF.

This chain uses TRBV11-1 with TRBJ2-7; D not certain. The ends were cut back, 2 bases at V and 3 bases at J, with 5 bases in the middle. This CDR3 is built from 12 residues. Germline CDR1 is SGHAT and CDR2 is FQDESV (reference sequence). This chain's CDR3 is CASSLRLYEQYF. Here the CDR3 DNA reads TGTGCCAGCAGCTTACGTCTCTACGAGCAGTACTTC.

The rearrangement uses TRBV6-5 and TRBJ2-7, with TRBD1 identical over 7 bases. The CDR3 contains 15 residues. The V gene end was trimmed by 5 bases and the J gene end by 2 bases; junction bases not matched to a gene: 9. The germline gives CDR1 MNHEY, CDR2 SVGAGI. CDR3 residues: CASSGTGTETYEQYF. CDR3 in DNA: TGTGCCAGCAGTGGTACCGGGACAGAGACCTACGAGCAGTACTTC.

The chain is built from TRBV5-1 and TRBJ2-7; D tentatively reads TRBD1 or TRBD2 (5 bases each). The CDR3 contains 14 residues. Germline values: CDR1 SGHRS, CDR2 YFSETQ. With 5 bases removed from V and 4 bases from J, the gap between germline ends came to 16 bases. The CDR3 spells CASSSGTELYEQYF. The CDR3 DNA sequence: TGCGCCAGCAGTTCCGGGACGGAACTTTACGAGCAGTACTTC.

As DNA, the CDR3 is TGCGCCAGCAGCCAACGACAGCGGAACACAGATACGCAGTATTTT. It translates to CASSQRQRNTDTQYF. The J gene is TRBJ2-3, the V gene TRBV5-1; D may match TRBD1 or TRBD2 (5 bases each). Germline V lookup: CDR1 SGHRS, CDR2 YFSETQ. The V and J ends lost 4 bases and 2 bases respectively, with 14 bases between them. The CDR3 extends over 15 amino acids.

The chain carries TRBV7-9 and TRBJ1-2; the D is unclear. Germline V gene lookup returns CDR1 SEHNR and CDR2 FQNEAQ (reference sequence). CDR3 length: 12 residues. The V end lost 1 base, the J end lost 3 bases, and 3 bases lay between the germline ends. The CDR3 DNA follows: TGTGCCAGCAGCTTAGGTGACTATGGCTACACCTTC. Translating it yields CASSLGDYGYTF.

The V call is TRBV30, the J call TRBJ1-1; D might be TRBD1 (6 bases). There are 16 residues in the CDR3. Germline-derived CDR1 and CDR2 are GTSNPN and SVGIG (reference sequence). Trimming removed 3 bases from V and 2 bases from J, with 19 bases in between. The CDR3 is CAWSPFTDRFNTEAFF. CDR3 in DNA: TGTGCCTGGAGCCCTTTTACCGACAGGTTCAACACTGAAGCTTTCTTT. Full variable domain (outside the CDR3, taken from reference TRBV30 and TRBJ1-1): SQTIHQWPATLVQPVGSPLSLECTVEGTSNPNLYWYRQAAGRGLQLLFYSVGIGQISSEVPQNLSASRPQDRQFILSSKKLLLSDSGFYLCAWSPFTDRFNTEAFFGQGTRLTVV.

This chain links TRBV11-3 with TRBJ2-7; D call uncertain. Germline CDR1 SGHNT, CDR2 YENEEA. With 3 bases removed from V and 6 bases from J, the gap between germline ends came to 12 bases. The CDR3 covers 13 residues. The CDR3 spells CASSFGSVGEQYF. As DNA, the CDR3 is TGTGCCAGCAGCTTTGGTAGTGTTGGCGAGCAGTACTTC.

The rearrangement joins TRBV2 to TRBJ2-3, with D perhaps matching TRBD2 (5 bases). The CDR3 has 12 amino acids. Per the germline V gene, CDR1 is SNHLY and CDR2 is FYNNEI. The V and J ends lost 8 bases and 1 base respectively, with 7 bases between them. This CDR3 reads CASGGRTDTQYF. The CDR3 nucleotides are TGTGCCAGCGGCGGGCGCACAGATACGCAGTATTTT.

J is TRBJ1-1 and V is TRBV5-1; D may be TRBD1 (5 bases). Germline V lookup: CDR1 SGHRS, CDR2 YFSETQ. This CDR3 region has 13 residues. V lost 3 bases and J lost 5, with 11 bases in between. This chain's CDR3 is CASSSGGGTEAFF. The CDR3 coding sequence is TGCGCCAGCAGCTCGGGCGGGGGGACTGAAGCTTTCTTT.

V and J are TRBV19 and TRBJ1-5, with 7 bases lining up with TRBD1. J was trimmed by 3 bases and V by 6 bases; bases with no gene match: 20. The CDR3 contains 19 residues. Germline assignment: CDR1 LNHDA and CDR2 SQIVND (reference sequence). CDR3 amino acids: CASRTQTSTTGLLNQPQHF. The DNA of the CDR3 is TGTGCCAGTAGGACCCAAACAAGTACGACAGGGCTCCTCAATCAGCCCCAGCATTTT.

The genes are TRBV6-1 and TRBJ1-5; 9 bases align to TRBD1. The CDR3 sequence is 14 residues long. The V gene's germline CDR1 is MNHNS and CDR2 SASEGT. The V and J ends lost 5 bases and 4 bases, in that order; junction bases with no gene match: 3. The DNA for the CDR3 is TGTGCCAGCAGTCTACAGGGGGCTAATCAGCCCCAGCATTTT. Translated, it gives CASSLQGANQPQHF.

The chain employs TRBV6-6 and TRBJ1-6; no definite D call. This CDR3 has 16 residues. V was trimmed by 0 bases and J by 11 bases, leaving 17 bases between them. CDR1 and CDR2 from the germline V gene are MNHNY and SVGAGI (reference sequence). CDR3 nucleotide sequence: TGTGCCAGCAGTTACTCCGAATCGGCAGGAATGCCACCCCTCCACTTT. This sequence encodes CASSYSESAGMPPLHF.

V usage is TRBV15 and J usage is TRBJ1-1; D gene ambiguous. The CDR3 length is 14 residues. Trimming left V 0 bases short and J 1 base short, with 6 bases between. Germline CDR1 LNHNV, CDR2 YYDKDF (reference sequence). The CDR3 loop is CATSRDSGNTEAFF. The CDR3 DNA follows: TGTGCCACCAGCAGAGATTCGGGGAACACTGAAGCTTTCTTT. The full variable domain, completed using reference TRBV15 and TRBJ1-1, is DAMVIQNPRYQVTQFGKPVTLSCSQTLNHNVMYWYQQKSSQAPKLLFHYYDKDFNNEADTPDNFQSRRPNTSFCFLDIRSPGLGDTAMYLCATSRDSGNTEAFFGQGTRLTVV.

CDR3 bases: TGTGCCAGCCGATCGTCGGGGGGGCTTAATGAAAAACTGTTTTTT. Its protein product is CASRSSGGLNEKLFF. The chain combines TRBV6-1 with TRBJ1-4, with D possibly being TRBD1 (6 bases). The germline V gene has CDR1 MNHNS and CDR2 SASEGT. The CDR3 has 15 amino acids. Trimming took 8 bases from V and 4 from J, leaving 17 bases between them.

This clone was observed a single time. The chain is built from TRBV9 and TRBJ2-7; D gene uncertain. The CDR3 covers 13 residues. Germline CDR1 reads SGDLS; CDR2 reads YYNGEE. Trimming cost V 3 bases and J 2 bases, with 9 bases left between them. The CDR3: CASSGDSAYEQYF. The DNA for the CDR3 is TGTGCCAGCAGCGGTGACTCTGCCTACGAGCAGTACTTC.

This clone was detected only once. This sequence joins TRBV4-2 and TRBJ2-2, with 11 nucleotides matching TRBD2. V shed 4 bases, J shed 6 bases, and the junction held 4 bases outside the gene matches. This CDR3 is built from 15 residues. Germline values: CDR1 LGHNA, CDR2 YNFKEQ. CDR3 in DNA: TGTGCCAGCAGCCGTAGCGGGGGGGCCTCCGGGGAGCTGTTTTTT. Translated: CASSRSGGASGELFF.

J is TRBJ2-7 and V is TRBV18; 10 bases match TRBD1. V shed 4 bases, J shed 2 bases, and the junction held 17 bases outside the gene matches. Germline CDR1 is KGHSH and CDR2 is LQKENI. The CDR3 has 19 residues. For the CDR3, the DNA is TGTGCCAGCTCACTGAGATATGATGTTAGCGGGACAGGGGCCTACGAGCAGTACTTC. This sequence encodes CASSLRYDVSGTGAYEQYF. The complete variable domain, with remaining parts taken from reference TRBV18 and TRBJ2-7, reads NAGVMQNPRHLVRRRGQEARLRCSPMKGHSHVYWYRQLPEEGLKFMVYLQKENIIDESGMPKERFSAEFPKEGPSILRIQQVVRGDSAAYFCASSLRYDVSGTGAYEQYFGPGTRLTVT.

This clone was observed once. The V call is TRBV4-1, the J call TRBJ2-3; TRBD2 matches at 8 bases. Germline V gives CDR1 MGHRA, CDR2 YSYEKL. V lost 2 bases, J lost 4 bases, and 8 bases stayed unmatched. There are 16 residues in the CDR3. CDR3 sequence reads: CASSQFTSGYSDTQYF. CDR3 sequence (DNA): TGCGCCAGCAGCCAATTTACTAGCGGTTACTCAGATACGCAGTATTTT.

The chain combines TRBV7-6 with TRBJ2-7; TRBD2 is a possible D gene (6 bases). CDR3 length: 15 amino acids. Germline-derived CDR1 and CDR2 are SGHVS and FNYEAQ. Trimming cost V 1 base and J 2 bases, with 12 bases left between them. The CDR3 DNA follows: TGTGCCAGCAGCTTAGGGGGAGGAGGAACCTACGAGCAGTACTTC. Its protein is CASSLGGGGTYEQYF.

The V call is TRBV4-1, the J call TRBJ2-2; maybe TRBD2 (6 bases). Germline CDR1 reads MGHRA; CDR2 reads YSYEKL. The V end was cut by 2 bases, the J end by 4 bases, with 17 bases between. The CDR3 is 17 amino acids. The chain's CDR3 is CASSQKSGTPFTGELFF. In DNA form, the CDR3 reads TGCGCCAGCAGCCAAAAATCCGGGACTCCTTTCACCGGGGAGCTGTTTTTT.

The CDR3 loop is CATSGGAKYGYTF. CDR3 coding DNA: TGTGCCACCAGCGGGGGGGCGAAGTATGGCTACACCTTC. The V gene is TRBV15, the J gene TRBJ1-2; D perhaps matches TRBD1 (6 bases). V was shortened by 5 bases and J by 5 bases, with 12 bases between the two germline ends. The CDR3 loop spans 13 amino acids. Germline CDR1 and CDR2: LNHNV and YYDKDF (reference sequence). Drawing the rest from reference TRBV15 and TRBJ1-2, the complete variable domain is DAMVIQNPRYQVTQFGKPVTLSCSQTLNHNVMYWYQQKSSQAPKLLFHYYDKDFNNEADTPDNFQSRRPNTSFCFLDIRSPGLGDTAMYLCATSGGAKYGYTFGSGTRLTVV.

The table lists this clone with a count of one. The rearrangement uses TRBV2 and TRBJ2-7, with 10 bases fitting TRBD1. From germline, CDR1 is SNHLY and CDR2 FYNNEI. The CDR3 sequence is 13 residues long. V shed 3 bases, J shed 12 bases, and the junction held 8 bases outside the gene matches. CDR3 DNA: TGTGCCAGCAGTGAGGGGGACAGGGGTCCTAGGTACTTC. It specifies CASSEGDRGPRYF.

The chain carries TRBV6-1 and TRBJ1-2; 7 nucleotides match TRBD1. Germline CDR1 MNHNS, CDR2 SASEGT. After removal of 7 bases from V and 2 bases from J, the junction contained 7 bases not matched to a gene. CDR3 length: 14 amino acids. The CDR3 DNA is TGTGCCAGCACCATTGGGACAGCCAACTATGGCTACACCTTC. Its protein product is CASTIGTANYGYTF.

The chain joins TRBV13 to TRBJ1-6; D is undetermined. The CDR3 consists of 15 residues. Looked up from germline, CDR1 is PRHDT and CDR2 is FYEKMQ (reference sequence). Trimming took off 0 bases at V and 1 base at J, with 4 bases between the two ends. The chain's CDR3 is CASSLGLSYNSPLHF. In nucleotides, the CDR3 is TGTGCCAGCAGCTTAGGCCTGTCCTATAATTCACCCCTCCACTTT.

This chain connects TRBV14 to TRBJ2-5, with a tentative D call TRBD2 (5 bases). Germline loops: CDR1 SGHDN, CDR2 FVKESK. V lost 3 bases, J lost 11 bases, and 10 bases lay in between. This CDR3 has 11 residues. CDR3 sequence reads: CASSHGKSQYF. The CDR3 DNA reads as TGTGCCAGCAGCCACGGGAAATCTCAGTACTTC.